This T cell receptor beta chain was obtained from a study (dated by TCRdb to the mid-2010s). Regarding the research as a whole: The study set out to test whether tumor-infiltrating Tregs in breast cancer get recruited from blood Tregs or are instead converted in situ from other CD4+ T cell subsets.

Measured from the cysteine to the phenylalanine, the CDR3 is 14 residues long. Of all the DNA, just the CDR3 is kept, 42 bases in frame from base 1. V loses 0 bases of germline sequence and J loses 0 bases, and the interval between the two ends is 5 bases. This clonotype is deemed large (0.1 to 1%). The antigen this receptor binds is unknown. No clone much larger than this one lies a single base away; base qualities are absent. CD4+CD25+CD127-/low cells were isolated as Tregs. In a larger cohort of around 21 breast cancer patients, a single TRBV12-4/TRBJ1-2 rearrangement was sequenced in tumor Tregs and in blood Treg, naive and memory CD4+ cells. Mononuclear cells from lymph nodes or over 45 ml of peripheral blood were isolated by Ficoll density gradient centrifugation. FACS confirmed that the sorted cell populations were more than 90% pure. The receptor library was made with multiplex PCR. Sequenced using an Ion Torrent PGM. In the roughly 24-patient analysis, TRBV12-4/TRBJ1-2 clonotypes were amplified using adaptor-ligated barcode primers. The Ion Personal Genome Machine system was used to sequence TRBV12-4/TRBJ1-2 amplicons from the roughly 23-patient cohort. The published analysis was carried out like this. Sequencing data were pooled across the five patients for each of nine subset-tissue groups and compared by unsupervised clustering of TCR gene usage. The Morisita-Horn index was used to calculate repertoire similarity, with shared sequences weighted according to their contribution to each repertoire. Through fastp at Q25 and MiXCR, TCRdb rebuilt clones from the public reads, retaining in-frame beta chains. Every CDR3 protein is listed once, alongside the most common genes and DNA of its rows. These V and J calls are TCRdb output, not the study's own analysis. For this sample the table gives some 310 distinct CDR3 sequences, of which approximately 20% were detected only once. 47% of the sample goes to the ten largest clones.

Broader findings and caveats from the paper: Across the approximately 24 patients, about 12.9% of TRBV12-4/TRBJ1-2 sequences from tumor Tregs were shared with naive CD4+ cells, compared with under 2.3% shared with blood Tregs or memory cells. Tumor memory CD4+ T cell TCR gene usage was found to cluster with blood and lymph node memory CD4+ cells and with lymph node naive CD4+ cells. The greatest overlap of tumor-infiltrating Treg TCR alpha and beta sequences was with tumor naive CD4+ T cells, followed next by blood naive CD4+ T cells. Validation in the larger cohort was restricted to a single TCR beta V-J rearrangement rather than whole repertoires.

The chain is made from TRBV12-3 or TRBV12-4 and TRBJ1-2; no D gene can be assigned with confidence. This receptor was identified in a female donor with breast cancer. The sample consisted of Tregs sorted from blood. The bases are TGTGCCAGCAGTTTAGCTGTCCCTAACTATGGCTACACCTTC. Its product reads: CASSLAVPNYGYTF.